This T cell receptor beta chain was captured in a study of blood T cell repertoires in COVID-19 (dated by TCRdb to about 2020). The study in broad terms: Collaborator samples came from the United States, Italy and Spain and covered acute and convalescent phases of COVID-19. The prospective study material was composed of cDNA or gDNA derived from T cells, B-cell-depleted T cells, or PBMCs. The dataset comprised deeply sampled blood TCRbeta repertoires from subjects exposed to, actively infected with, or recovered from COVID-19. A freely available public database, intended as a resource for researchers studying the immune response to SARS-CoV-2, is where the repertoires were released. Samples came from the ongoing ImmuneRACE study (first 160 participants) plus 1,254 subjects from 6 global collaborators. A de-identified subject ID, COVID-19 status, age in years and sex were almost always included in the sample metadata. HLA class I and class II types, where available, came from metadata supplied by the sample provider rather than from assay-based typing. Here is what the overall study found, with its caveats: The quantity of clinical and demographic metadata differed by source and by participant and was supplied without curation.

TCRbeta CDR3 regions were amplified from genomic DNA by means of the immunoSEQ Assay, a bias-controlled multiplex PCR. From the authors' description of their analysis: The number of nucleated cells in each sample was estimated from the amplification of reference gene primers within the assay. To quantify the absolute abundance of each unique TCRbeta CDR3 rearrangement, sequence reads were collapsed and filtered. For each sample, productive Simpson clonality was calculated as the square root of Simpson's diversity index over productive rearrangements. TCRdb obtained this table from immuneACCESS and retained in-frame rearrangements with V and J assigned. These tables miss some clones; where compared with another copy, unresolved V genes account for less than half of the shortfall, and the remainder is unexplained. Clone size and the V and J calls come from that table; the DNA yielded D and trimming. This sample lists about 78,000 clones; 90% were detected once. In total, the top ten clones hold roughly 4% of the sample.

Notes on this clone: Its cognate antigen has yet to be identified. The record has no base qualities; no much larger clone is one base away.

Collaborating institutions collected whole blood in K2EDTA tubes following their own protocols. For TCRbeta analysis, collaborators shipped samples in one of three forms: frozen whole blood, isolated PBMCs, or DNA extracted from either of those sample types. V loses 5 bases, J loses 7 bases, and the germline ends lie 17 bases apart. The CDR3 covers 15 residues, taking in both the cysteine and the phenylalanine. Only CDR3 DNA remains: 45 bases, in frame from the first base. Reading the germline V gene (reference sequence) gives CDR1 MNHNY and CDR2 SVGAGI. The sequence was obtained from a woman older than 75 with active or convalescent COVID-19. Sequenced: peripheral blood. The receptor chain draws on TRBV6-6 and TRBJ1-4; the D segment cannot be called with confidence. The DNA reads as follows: TGTGCCAGCAGTACACCCGCCGACTTTGGTGAAAAACTGTTTTTT. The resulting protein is CASSTPADFGEKLFF.